These 26 T cell receptor beta chains were sequenced from one sample in a study of T cell responses to AZD1222 COVID-19 vaccine. Clones were sequenced by immunoSEQ multiplex PCR, and TCRdb holds only the in-frame ones, with some missing. Here the sample spans more than 70,000 clones, 80% to 90% being singletons. The sample was peripheral blood, taken on day 0 of AZD1222 vaccination. Source of these receptors: an adult in good health.

The chain recombines TRBV10-2 with TRBJ2-6; TRBD1 aligns across 8 bases. CDR3 size: 16 residues. J was trimmed by 0 bases and V by 9 bases; bases with no gene match: 7. Germline assignment: CDR1 WSHSY and CDR2 SAAADI. This chain's CDR3 is CASSGQALSGANVLTF. The CDR3 DNA is TGCGCCAGTTCGGGACAGGCCCTCTCTGGGGCCAACGTCCTGACTTTC.

The J gene is TRBJ2-7, the V gene TRBV3-1 (or the pseudogene TRBV3-2); 7 bases match TRBD1. CDR1 is LGHDT and CDR2 is YNNKEL in the germline V gene (reference sequence). This CDR3 spans 13 amino acids. The V and J ends lost 6 bases and 0 bases, in that order; junction bases with no gene match: 2. CDR3 loop: CASRDRSSYEQYF. In DNA, the CDR3 is TGTGCCAGCAGGGACAGGAGCTCCTACGAGCAGTACTTC.

The chain carries TRBV19 and TRBJ1-5; D call uncertain. V was cut by 5 bases and J by 2 bases, with 13 bases left in between. Per germline, CDR1 LNHDA and CDR2 SQIVND (reference sequence). The CDR3 is 15 amino acids. The CDR3 loop is CASSVTFPGNQPQHF. CDR3 DNA sequence: TGTGCCAGTAGTGTCACTTTCCCTGGCAATCAGCCCCAGCATTTT.

The chain recombines TRBV6-1 with TRBJ2-3; possibly TRBD1 or TRBD2 for D (6 bases each). Trimming removed 3 bases from V and 0 bases from J, with 10 bases in between. Germline CDR1 MNHNS, CDR2 SASEGT. The CDR3 has 15 amino acids. CDR3 in DNA: TGTGCCAGCAGTGAGAGGAGGGGGAGCACAGATACGCAGTATTTT. Translating it yields CASSERRGSTDTQYF.

The chain joins TRBV10-2 to TRBJ2-3, with 7 bases that match TRBD2. The J segment lost 0 bases and the V segment lost 5 bases, leaving 5 bases of the junction unmatched. The germline V gene has CDR1 WSHSY and CDR2 SAAADI. CDR3 size: 15 residues. The CDR3 DNA sequence: TGCGCCAGCAGTCAATATAGCGGGAGCACAGATACGCAGTATTTT. Translated, it gives CASSQYSGSTDTQYF.

The gene calls are TRBV21-1 and TRBJ1-6; whether TRBD1, the table's D call, matches the DNA was not checked. TRBV21-1 is a pseudogene segment. The CDR3 covers 16 residues. The CDR3 DNA is TGTGCCAGCAGCAAAGATGGGGACAGTCCCAATTCACCCCTCCACTTT. Its protein product is CASSKDGDSPNSPLHF.

This chain joins TRBV11-2 and TRBJ2-3, with 11 bases fitting TRBD1. Germline trimming cut 5 bases from V and 3 bases from J; bases unmatched to any gene: 10. The CDR3 is made up of 17 amino acids. CDR1 and CDR2 from the germline V gene are SGHAT and FQNNGV. The CDR3 protein is CASSTRRTGGITDTQYF. The CDR3 bases are TGTGCCAGCAGCACCCGACGGACAGGGGGCATAACAGATACGCAGTATTTT. The complete variable domain, with remaining parts taken from reference TRBV11-2 and TRBJ2-3, reads EAGVAQSPRYKIIEKRQSVAFWCNPISGHATLYWYQQILGQGPKLLIQFQNNGVVDDSQLPKDRFSAERLKGVDSTLKIQPAKLEDSAVYLCASSTRRTGGITDTQYFGPGTRLTVL.

The rearrangement uses TRBV18 and TRBJ2-7, with 8 nucleotides matching TRBD2. This CDR3 is built from 15 residues. Germline CDR1 is KGHSH and CDR2 is LQKENI. Trimming at V came to 0 bases and at J to 3 bases, leaving 4 bases not matched to a gene. The CDR3 here is CASSPPLAGSYEQYF. Here the CDR3 DNA reads TGTGCCAGCTCACCACCGTTAGCGGGAAGCTACGAGCAGTACTTC.

The chain carries TRBV11-2 and TRBJ2-1; D not resolved. Germline loops: CDR1 SGHAT, CDR2 FQNNGV. V lost 3 bases and J lost 8, with 8 bases in between. The CDR3 sequence is 12 residues long. The CDR3 reads CASSLFSDEQFF. Here the CDR3 DNA reads TGTGCCAGCAGCTTGTTCTCAGATGAGCAGTTCTTC.

The chain is built from TRBV5-6 and TRBJ1-2; no reliable D call. V was clipped by 5 bases and J by 8 bases, with 16 bases between them. The CDR3 extends over 13 amino acids. In germline, CDR1 is SGHDT, CDR2 YYEEEE. The CDR3 loop is CASSQLLAGGYTF. CDR3 in DNA: TGTGCCAGCAGTCAACTCCTCGCCGGGGGCTACACCTTC.

The rearrangement links TRBV19 to TRBJ2-3; perhaps TRBD2 as D (6 bases). Germline-derived CDR1 and CDR2 are LNHDA and SQIVND (reference sequence). This CDR3 region has 15 residues. V lost 3 bases to trimming and J lost 4 bases, with 14 bases between them. CDR3 nucleotides: TGTGCCAGTAGTATTCCGCACGGGAGCTCAGATACGCAGTATTTT. Protein product: CASSIPHGSSDTQYF. Full variable domain (rest looked up from reference TRBV19 and TRBJ2-3): DGGITQSPKYLFRKEGQNVTLSCEQNLNHDAMYWYRQDPGQGLRLIYYSQIVNDFQKGDIAEGYSVSREKKESFPLTVTSAQKNPTAFYLCASSIPHGSSDTQYFGPGTRLTVL.

The V and J genes are TRBV7-6 and TRBJ2-1; 13 nucleotides align to TRBD2. The V and J ends lost 0 bases and 7 bases, in that order; junction bases with no gene match: 6. Germline V gene sequence: CDR1 SGHVS, CDR2 FNYEAQ. This CDR3 region has 17 residues. In DNA form, the CDR3 reads TGTGCCAGCAGCTTAGCAAACGGGACTAGCGGGATAAATGAGCAGTTCTTC. Its protein product is CASSLANGTSGINEQFF. Combining the CDR3 with reference TRBV7-6 and TRBJ2-1 gives the whole variable domain GAGVSQSPRYKVTKRGQDVALRCDPISGHVSLYWYRQALGQGPEFLTYFNYEAQQDKSGLPNDRFSAERPEGSISTLTIQRTEQRDSAMYRCASSLANGTSGINEQFFGPGTRLTVL.

The V and J genes are TRBV3-1 (or the pseudogene TRBV3-2) and TRBJ2-7; 8 nucleotides agree with TRBD2. CDR1 and CDR2 (germline): LGHDT, YNNKEL (reference sequence). V shed 1 base, J shed 5 bases, and the junction held 10 bases outside the gene matches. This CDR3 comprises 16 residues. In nucleotides, the CDR3 is TGTGCCAGCAGCCAAGTTTACGGGAGGGCCTTAGACGAGCAGTACTTC. Its translation: CASSQVYGRALDEQYF.

The chain recombines TRBV10-3 with TRBJ2-1; 7 bases match TRBD2. V lost 2 bases and J lost 4; bases outside the gene matches: 5. The CDR3 extends over 15 amino acids. The V gene's germline CDR1 is ENHRY and CDR2 SYGVKD. DNA for the CDR3: TGTGCCATCAGTGAGGCCCCTAGCGGATACAATGAGCAGTTCTTC. Translated, it gives CAISEAPSGYNEQFF.

A few counts support this clone. This sequence joins TRBV24-1 and TRBJ1-2, with D perhaps matching TRBD1 (6 bases). This CDR3 spans 14 amino acids. Germline V gene data show CDR1 as KGHDR and CDR2 as SFDVKD. V was pared by 0 bases and J by 6 bases, with 10 bases between. In nucleotides, the CDR3 is TGTGCCACCAGTGATTTGTCGACAGGACATGGCTACACCTTC. It encodes CATSDLSTGHGYTF.

The chain recombines TRBV7-2 with TRBJ2-7, with D maybe TRBD1 (6 bases). CDR1 and CDR2 from the germline V gene are SGHTA and FQGNSA. The CDR3 has 14 residues. The V and J ends lost 0 bases and 2 bases respectively, with 8 bases between them. The CDR3 sequence is CASSLAGTPYEQYF. For the CDR3, the DNA is TGTGCCAGCAGCTTAGCGGGGACACCCTACGAGCAGTACTTC.

The rearrangement joins TRBV5-4 to TRBJ1-3, with D possibly being TRBD1 (6 bases). The length of the CDR3 is 15 residues. Germline V gene data show CDR1 as SGHNT and CDR2 as YYREEE (reference sequence). Trimming took 0 bases from V and 0 from J, leaving 7 bases between them. DNA of the CDR3: TGTGCCAGCAGCTTGGGGGGACACTCTGGAAACACCATATATTTT. Protein sequence: CASSLGGHSGNTIYF.

This clone occurred a few times. Its ends do not fully match the called genes, so a read error is possible. V gene TRBV7-9 combines with J gene TRBJ1-2; D uncertain. Germline V gives CDR1 SEHNR, CDR2 FQNEAQ (reference sequence). CDR3 length: 11 residues. CDR3 bases: TGTGCCAGCAGCTTAGCGTCTGGGGTGGCCTTC. It codes for CASSLASGVAF.

There are a few counts of this clone. The J gene is TRBJ2-1, the V gene TRBV4-1, with D uncertain. The CDR3 covers 13 residues. The V and J ends lost 4 bases and 6 bases respectively, with 10 bases between them. Germline values: CDR1 MGHRA, CDR2 YSYEKL. The CDR3 coding sequence is TGCGCCAGCAGCCTCCCGAGCCGCAATGAGCAGTTCTTC. The encoded protein is CASSLPSRNEQFF.

The chain joins TRBV2 to TRBJ1-4; D gene uncertain. Germline V gene data show CDR1 as SNHLY and CDR2 as FYNNEI. The CDR3 is 14 amino acids. The germline V and J ends were trimmed by 4 bases and 4 bases, with 10 bases remaining between them. The CDR3 here is CASSVGVSNEKLFF. Here the CDR3 DNA reads TGTGCCAGCAGTGTGGGCGTTAGTAATGAAAAACTGTTTTTT.

The V gene is TRBV12-3 or TRBV12-4, the J gene TRBJ1-3, with unresolved D. The V and J ends lost 4 bases and 13 bases respectively, with 17 bases between them. This CDR3 spans 13 amino acids. Here the CDR3 reads CASSSLAGWRIYF. CDR3 DNA: TGTGCCAGCAGTTCCTTAGCAGGTTGGCGGATATATTTT.

The V call is TRBV6-5, the J call TRBJ1-2; 11 positions match TRBD1. The CDR3 consists of 14 residues. The J segment lost 6 bases and the V segment lost 5 bases, leaving 5 bases of the junction unmatched. The germline CDR1 and CDR2 sequences are MNHEY and SVGAGI. CDR3 nucleotides: TGTGCCAGCAGTAGGGGACAGGGGGTCGATGGCTACACCTTC. Its protein is CASSRGQGVDGYTF.

The sample holds one count of this clone. The rearrangement joins TRBV6-5 to TRBJ1-1; D gene uncertain. The CDR3 covers 15 residues. CDR1 and CDR2 (germline): MNHEY, SVGAGI. The germline V and J ends were trimmed by 0 bases and 0 bases, with 8 bases remaining between them. The CDR3 reads CASSYSNSMNTEAFF. CDR3 DNA sequence: TGTGCCAGCAGTTACTCTAACAGCATGAACACTGAAGCTTTCTTT.

The chain uses TRBV27 and TRBJ1-2; TRBD1 agrees at 10 bases. The CDR3 loop spans 13 amino acids. CDR1 MNHEY and CDR2 SMNVEV come from the germline V gene (reference sequence). The V and J ends lost 8 bases and 3 bases, in that order; junction bases with no gene match: 3. The CDR3 is CASLGTGDYGYTF. For the CDR3, the DNA is TGTGCCAGCCTGGGGACAGGGGACTATGGCTACACCTTC.

The chain combines TRBV5-6 with TRBJ2-1; 8 nucleotides align to TRBD2. Germline V gene sequence: CDR1 SGHDT, CDR2 YYEEEE. CDR3 size: 16 residues. Trimming cost V 0 bases and J 2 bases; bases outside gene matches: 4. DNA of the CDR3: TGTGCCAGCAGCTTGGTCTTAGCGGGGCCCTACAATGAGCAGTTCTTC. Protein sequence: CASSLVLAGPYNEQFF.

This chain links TRBV9 with TRBJ2-7; D could derive from TRBD1 or TRBD2 (6 bases each). In germline, CDR1 is SGDLS, CDR2 YYNGEE. Trimming left V 2 bases short and J 8 bases short, with 14 bases between. The CDR3 loop spans 13 amino acids. The CDR3 nucleotides are TGTGCCAGCAGCGTGGATTATGGGGGGCAGCAGTACTTC. This encodes CASSVDYGGQQYF.